This T cell receptor beta chain was obtained from a study of T cell responses to AZD1222 COVID-19 vaccine. V shed 5 bases and J shed 6 bases, with 14 bases lying between them. This CDR3 spans 14 amino acids. Germline V gene sequence: CDR1 MDHEN, CDR2 SYDVKM. Sequencing was performed with immunoSEQ multiplex PCR; in TCRdb, only in-frame clones are kept and a portion is missing. Of roughly 97,000 clones in the sample, around nine tenths were seen once. The genes are TRBV28 and TRBJ2-1; D not certain. The receptor comes from an adult in good health. The source was peripheral blood, collected on day 0 of AZD1222 vaccination. CDR3 nucleotide sequence: TGTGCCAGCAGTCTAGGGAAGTATGGCAATGAGCAGTTCTTC. It translates to CASSLGKYGNEQFF. The whole variable domain, remainder taken from reference TRBV28 and TRBJ2-1, is DVKVTQSSRYLVKRTGEKVFLECVQDMDHENMFWYRQDPGLGLRLIYFSYDVKMKEKGDIPEGYSVSREKKERFSLILESASTNQTSMYLCASSLGKYGNEQFFGPGTRLTVL.